The T cell receptor beta chain under discussion was sequenced for a study of blood T cell repertoires in COVID-19. Study information: COVID-19 samples, acute and convalescent, were from the United States, Italy and Spain. From T cells, B-cell-depleted T cells, or PBMCs came the material, which was cDNA or gDNA.

The CDR3 runs to 16 residues. After removal of 2 bases from V and 6 bases from J, the junction contained 11 bases not matched to a gene. Germline V gene data show CDR1 as MNHNS and CDR2 as SASEGT. Per the original methods: Nucleated cell counts were estimated from reference gene primer amplification. Sequenced by immunoSEQ multiplex PCR; TCRdb stores in-frame clones only, minus some. V and J calls and clone size are those listed in that table; D and trimming were worked out from the DNA. Here the sample spans about 100,000 clones, roughly 91% being singletons. This chain links TRBV6-1 with TRBJ2-3; 7 positions match TRBD1. This sequence originates from a human donor in a cohort sampled during active COVID-19. The sample comprised peripheral blood. In nucleotides, the CDR3 is TGTGCCAGCAGTGAACTTGAGGGTACAGGGGTGGATACGCAGTATTTT. It encodes CASSELEGTGVDTQYF.